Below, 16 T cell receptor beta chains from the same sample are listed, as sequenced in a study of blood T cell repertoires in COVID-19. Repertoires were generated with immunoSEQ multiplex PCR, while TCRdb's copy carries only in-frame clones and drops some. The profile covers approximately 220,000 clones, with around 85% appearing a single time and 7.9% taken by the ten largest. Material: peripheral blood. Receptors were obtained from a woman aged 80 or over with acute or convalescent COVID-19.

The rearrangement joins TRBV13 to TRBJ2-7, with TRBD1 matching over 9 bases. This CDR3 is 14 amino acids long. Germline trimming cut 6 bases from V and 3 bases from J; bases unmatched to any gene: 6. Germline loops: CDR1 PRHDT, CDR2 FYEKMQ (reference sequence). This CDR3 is CASRVRQGGYEQYF. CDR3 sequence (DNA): TGTGCCAGCAGAGTCAGACAGGGGGGCTACGAGCAGTACTTC.

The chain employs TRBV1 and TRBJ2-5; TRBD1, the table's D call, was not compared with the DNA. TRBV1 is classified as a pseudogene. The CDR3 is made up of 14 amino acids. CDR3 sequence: CTSSPGQIRETQYF. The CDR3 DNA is TGCACCAGCAGCCCAGGACAGATAAGAGAGACCCAGTACTTC.

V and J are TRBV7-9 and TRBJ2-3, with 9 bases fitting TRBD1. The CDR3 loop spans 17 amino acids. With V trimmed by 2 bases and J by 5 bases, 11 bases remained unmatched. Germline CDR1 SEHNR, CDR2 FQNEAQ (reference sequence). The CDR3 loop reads CASSLRGTGPTGDTQYF. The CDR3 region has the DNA TGTGCCAGCAGCTTACGGGGGACAGGGCCGACCGGAGATACGCAGTATTTT.

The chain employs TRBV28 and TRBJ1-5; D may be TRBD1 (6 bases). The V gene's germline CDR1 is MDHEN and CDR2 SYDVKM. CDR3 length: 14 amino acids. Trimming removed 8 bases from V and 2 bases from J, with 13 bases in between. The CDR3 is CASLGGAGNQPQHF. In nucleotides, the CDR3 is TGTGCCAGCCTTGGGGGGGCTGGCAATCAGCCCCAGCATTTT.

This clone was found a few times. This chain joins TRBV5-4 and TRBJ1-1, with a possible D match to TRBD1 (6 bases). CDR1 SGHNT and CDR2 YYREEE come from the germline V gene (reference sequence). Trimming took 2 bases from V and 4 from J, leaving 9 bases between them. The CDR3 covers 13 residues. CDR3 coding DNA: TGTGCCAGCAGCTTTACAGGGACCACTGAAGCTTTCTTT. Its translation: CASSFTGTTEAFF.

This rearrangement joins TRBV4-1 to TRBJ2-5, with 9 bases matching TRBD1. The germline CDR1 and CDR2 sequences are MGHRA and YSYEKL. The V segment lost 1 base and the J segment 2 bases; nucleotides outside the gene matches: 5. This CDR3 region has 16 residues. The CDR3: CASSQVRTGEQETQYF. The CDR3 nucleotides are TGCGCCAGCAGCCAAGTACGGACAGGGGAACAAGAGACCCAGTACTTC.

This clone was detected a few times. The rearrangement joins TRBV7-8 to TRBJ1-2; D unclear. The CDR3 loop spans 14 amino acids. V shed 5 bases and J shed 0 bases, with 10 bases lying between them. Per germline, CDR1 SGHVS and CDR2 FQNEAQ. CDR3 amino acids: CASSSDGSNYGYTF. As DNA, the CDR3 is TGTGCCAGCAGCAGCGACGGATCTAACTATGGCTACACCTTC.

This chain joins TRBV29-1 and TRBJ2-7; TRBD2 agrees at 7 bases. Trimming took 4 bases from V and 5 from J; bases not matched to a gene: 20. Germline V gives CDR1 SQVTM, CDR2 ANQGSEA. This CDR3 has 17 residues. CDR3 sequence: CSVVLPQAGRERNEQYF. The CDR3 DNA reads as TGCAGCGTTGTCCTGCCCCAAGCTGGGCGGGAGAGAAACGAGCAGTACTTC.

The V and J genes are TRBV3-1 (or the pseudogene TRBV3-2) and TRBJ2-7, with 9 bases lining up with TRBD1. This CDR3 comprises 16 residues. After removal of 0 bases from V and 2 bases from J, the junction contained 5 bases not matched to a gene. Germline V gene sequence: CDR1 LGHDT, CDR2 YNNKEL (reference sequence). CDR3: CASSQDDRDRAYEQYF. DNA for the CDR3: TGTGCCAGCAGCCAAGATGACCGGGACAGGGCCTACGAGCAGTACTTC.

CDR3 coding DNA: TGTGCCAGCAGTTTCGTAGCGGGAGCCCAGGGCGAGCAGTACTTC. It codes for CASSFVAGAQGEQYF. This chain connects TRBV28 to TRBJ2-7; TRBD2 aligns across 9 bases. Germline-derived CDR1 and CDR2 are MDHEN and SYDVKM. The CDR3 is 15 residues long. The V and J ends lost 3 bases and 6 bases, in that order; junction bases with no gene match: 9.

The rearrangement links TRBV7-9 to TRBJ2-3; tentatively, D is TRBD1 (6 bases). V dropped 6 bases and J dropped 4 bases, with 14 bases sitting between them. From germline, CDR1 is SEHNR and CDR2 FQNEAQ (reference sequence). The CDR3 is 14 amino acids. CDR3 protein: CASSLQGRPDTQYF. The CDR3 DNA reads TGTGCCAGCAGTCTACAGGGCCGACCAGATACGCAGTATTTT.

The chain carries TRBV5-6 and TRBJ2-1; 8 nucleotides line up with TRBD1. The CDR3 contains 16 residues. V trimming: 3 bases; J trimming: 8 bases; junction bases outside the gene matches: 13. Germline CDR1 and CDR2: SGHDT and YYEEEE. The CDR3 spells CASSSLRTGSVYEQFF. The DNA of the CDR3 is TGTGCCAGCAGCTCTCTTCGGACAGGGAGTGTCTATGAGCAGTTCTTC. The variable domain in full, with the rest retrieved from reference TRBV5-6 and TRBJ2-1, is DAGVTQSPTHLIKTRGQQVTLRCSPKSGHDTVSWYQQALGQGPQFIFQYYEEEERQRGNFPDRFSGHQFPNYSSELNVNALLLGDSALYLCASSSLRTGSVYEQFFGPGTRLTVL.

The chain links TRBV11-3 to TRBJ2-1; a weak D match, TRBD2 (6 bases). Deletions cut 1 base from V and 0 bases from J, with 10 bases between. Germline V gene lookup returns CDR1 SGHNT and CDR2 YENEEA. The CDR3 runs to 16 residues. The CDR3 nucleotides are TGTGCCAGCAGCTTAGGAGCGGGCGGCTCCTACAATGAGCAGTTCTTC. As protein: CASSLGAGGSYNEQFF.

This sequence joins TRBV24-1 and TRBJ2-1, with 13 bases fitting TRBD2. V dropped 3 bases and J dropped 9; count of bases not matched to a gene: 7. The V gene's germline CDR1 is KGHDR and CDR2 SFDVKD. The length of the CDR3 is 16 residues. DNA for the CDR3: TGTGCCACCAGTGATCTACTAGCGGGAGGGCCTGGTGAGCAGTTCTTC. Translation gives CATSDLLAGGPGEQFF.

The CDR3: CASSFLMSPIGFGTDTQYF. CDR3 DNA: TGTGCCAGCAGCTTTTTGATGTCCCCAATCGGGTTTGGCACAGATACGCAGTATTTT. The rearrangement uses TRBV5-6 and TRBJ2-3, with no clear D. Per germline, CDR1 SGHDT and CDR2 YYEEEE. Between the trimmed V and J ends, which lost 2 bases and 1 base, there was a span of 23 bases. CDR3 length: 19 amino acids.

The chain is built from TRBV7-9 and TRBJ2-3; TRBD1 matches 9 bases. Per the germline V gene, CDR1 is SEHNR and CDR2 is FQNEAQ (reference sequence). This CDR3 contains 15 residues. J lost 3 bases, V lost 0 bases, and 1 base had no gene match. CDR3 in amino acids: CASSLAGTGTDTQYF. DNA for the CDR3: TGTGCCAGCAGCTTAGCCGGGACAGGGACAGATACGCAGTATTTT.